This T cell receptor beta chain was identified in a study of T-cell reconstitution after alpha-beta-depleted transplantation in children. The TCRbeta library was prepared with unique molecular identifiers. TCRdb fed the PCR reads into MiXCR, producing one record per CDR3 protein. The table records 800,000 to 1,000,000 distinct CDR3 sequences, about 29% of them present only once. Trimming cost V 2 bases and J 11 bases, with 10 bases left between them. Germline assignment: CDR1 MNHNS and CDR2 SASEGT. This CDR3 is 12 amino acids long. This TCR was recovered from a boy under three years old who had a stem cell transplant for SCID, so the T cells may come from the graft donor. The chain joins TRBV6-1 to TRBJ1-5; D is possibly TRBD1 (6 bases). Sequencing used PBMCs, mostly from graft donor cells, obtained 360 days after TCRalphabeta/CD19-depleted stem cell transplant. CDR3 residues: CASSERGGTQHF. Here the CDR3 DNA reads TGTGCCAGCAGTGAAAGGGGGGGTACCCAGCATTTT.